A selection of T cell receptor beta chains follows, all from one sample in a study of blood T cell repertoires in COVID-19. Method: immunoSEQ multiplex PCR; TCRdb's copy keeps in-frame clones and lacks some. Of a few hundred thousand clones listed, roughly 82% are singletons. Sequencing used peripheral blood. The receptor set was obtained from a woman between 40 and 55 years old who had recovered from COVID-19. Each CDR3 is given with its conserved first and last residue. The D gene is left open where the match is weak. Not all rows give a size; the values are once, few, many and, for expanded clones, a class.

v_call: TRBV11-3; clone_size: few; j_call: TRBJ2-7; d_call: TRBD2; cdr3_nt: TGTGCCAGCAGCCCGGCGGGACTAGGGTTCGAGCAGTACTTC; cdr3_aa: CASSPAGLGFEQYF
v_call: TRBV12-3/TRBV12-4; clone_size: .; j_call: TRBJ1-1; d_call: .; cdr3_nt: TGTGCCAGCAACTGGGCCATAAACACTGAAGCTTTCTTT; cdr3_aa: CASNWAINTEAFF
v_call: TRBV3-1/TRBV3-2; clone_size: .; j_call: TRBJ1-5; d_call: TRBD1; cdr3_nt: TGTGCCAGCAGCCTAAAGACAGGGCCTAAGCCCCAGCATTTT; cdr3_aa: CASSLKTGPKPQHF
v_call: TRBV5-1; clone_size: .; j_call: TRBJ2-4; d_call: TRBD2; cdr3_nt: TGCGCCAGCAGCGCGGGACTAGCGGGGGTAGCCAAAAACATTCAGTACTTC; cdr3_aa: CASSAGLAGVAKNIQYF
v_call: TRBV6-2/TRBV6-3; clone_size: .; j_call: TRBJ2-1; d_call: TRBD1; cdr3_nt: TGTGCCAGCAGTTACCGGGACAGGAGTAAAAATCAGCAGTTCTTC; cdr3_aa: CASSYRDRSKNQQFF
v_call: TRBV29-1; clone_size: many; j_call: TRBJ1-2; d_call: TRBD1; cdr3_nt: TGCAGCGTCCTGGGACAGAACTATGGCTACACCTTC; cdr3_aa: CSVLGQNYGYTF
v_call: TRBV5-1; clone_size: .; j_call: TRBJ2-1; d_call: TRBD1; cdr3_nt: TGCGCCAGCAGCGGAACAGGGGCGTCCTACAATGAGCAGTTCTTC; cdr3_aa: CASSGTGASYNEQFF
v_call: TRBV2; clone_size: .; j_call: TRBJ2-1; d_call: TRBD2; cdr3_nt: TGTGCCAGCAGAGAATCCGGGACTAGCGGGGTTCCGGATGAGCAGTTCTTC; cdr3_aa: CASRESGTSGVPDEQFF
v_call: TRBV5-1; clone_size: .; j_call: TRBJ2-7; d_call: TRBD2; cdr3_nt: TGCGCCAGCAGGACTAGCGGGGGCTCAGGATCCTACGAGCAGTACTTC; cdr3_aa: CASRTSGGSGSYEQYF
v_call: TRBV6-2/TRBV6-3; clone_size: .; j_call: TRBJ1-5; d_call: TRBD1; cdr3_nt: TGTGCCAGCAGTCGACAGGGCCAGCCCCAGCATTTT; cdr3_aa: CASSRQGQPQHF
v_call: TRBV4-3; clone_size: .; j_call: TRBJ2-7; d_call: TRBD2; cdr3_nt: TGCGCCAGCGCGGGGGGGCCGGGGGAGCAGTACTTC; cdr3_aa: CASAGGPGEQYF
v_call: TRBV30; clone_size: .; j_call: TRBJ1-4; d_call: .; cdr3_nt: TGTGCCTGGAGGCTTCAGGGGTCTAATGAAAAACTGTTTTTT; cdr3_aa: CAWRLQGSNEKLFF
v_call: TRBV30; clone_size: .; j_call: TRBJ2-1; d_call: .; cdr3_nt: TGTGCCTGGAGTAAGTTGCTACAGGGTTTATTGAACAATGAGCAGTTCTTC; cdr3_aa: CAWSKLLQGLLNNEQFF
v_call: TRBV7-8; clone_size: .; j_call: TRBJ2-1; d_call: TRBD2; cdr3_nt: TGTGCCAGCAGCATTAGCGGGGGGGATTACAATGAGCAGTTCTTC; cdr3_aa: CASSISGGDYNEQFF
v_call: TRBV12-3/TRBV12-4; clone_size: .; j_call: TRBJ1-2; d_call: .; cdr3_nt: TGTGCCAGCAGTTTCGCGGGGGAAGGCTACACCTTC; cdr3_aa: CASSFAGEGYTF
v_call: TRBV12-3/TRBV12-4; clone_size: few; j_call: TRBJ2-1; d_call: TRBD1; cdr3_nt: TGTGCCAGCAGTAGACAGGGCCAAAATGAGCAGTTCTTC; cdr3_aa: CASSRQGQNEQFF
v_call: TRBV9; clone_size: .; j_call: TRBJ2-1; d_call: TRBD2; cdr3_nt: TGTGCCAGCAGCGTAGGACTAGCGGGGGGAGGGAATGAGCAGTTCTTC; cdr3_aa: CASSVGLAGGGNEQFF
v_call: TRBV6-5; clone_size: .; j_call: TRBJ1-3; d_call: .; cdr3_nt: TGTGCCAGCAGTTACTCGACTGGTAGTGGAAACACCATATATTTT; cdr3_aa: CASSYSTGSGNTIYF
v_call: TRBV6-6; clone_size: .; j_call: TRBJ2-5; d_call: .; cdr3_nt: TGTGCCAGCAGGTTTGTCGGGGGTGAGACCCAGTACTTC; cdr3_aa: CASRFVGGETQYF
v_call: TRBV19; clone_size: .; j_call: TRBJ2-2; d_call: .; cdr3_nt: TGTGCCAGTAGTATTATCGGGGAGCTGTTTTTT; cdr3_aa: CASSIIGELFF
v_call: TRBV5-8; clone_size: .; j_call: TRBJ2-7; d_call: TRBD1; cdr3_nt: TGTGCCAGCAGCCCAATAGGGACAGGCTACGAGCAGTACTTC; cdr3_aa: CASSPIGTGYEQYF
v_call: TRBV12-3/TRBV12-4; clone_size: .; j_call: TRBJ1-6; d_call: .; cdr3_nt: TGTGCCAGCAGTTTAGTAAATGATTCACCCCTCCACTTT; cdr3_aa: CASSLVNDSPLHF
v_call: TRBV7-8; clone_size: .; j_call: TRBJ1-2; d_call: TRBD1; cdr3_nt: TGTGCCAGCAGCTTAGACGGACAGGGGTATAATGGCTACACCTTC; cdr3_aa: CASSLDGQGYNGYTF
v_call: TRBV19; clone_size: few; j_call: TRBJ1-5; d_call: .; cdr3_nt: TGTGCCAGTAGTATCCCCGGGAGCAATCAGCCCCAGCATTTT; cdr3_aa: CASSIPGSNQPQHF
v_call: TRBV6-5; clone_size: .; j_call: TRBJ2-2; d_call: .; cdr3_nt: TGTGCCAGCAGTTACTCGAGGGCCTCCACCGGGGAGCTGTTTTTT; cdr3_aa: CASSYSRASTGELFF
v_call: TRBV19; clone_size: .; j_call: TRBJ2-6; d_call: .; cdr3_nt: TGTGCCCCCAACGCGGGTACTGGGGCCAACGTCCTGACTTTC; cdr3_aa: CAPNAGTGANVLTF
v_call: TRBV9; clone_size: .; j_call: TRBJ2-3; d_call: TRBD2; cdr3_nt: TGTGCCAGCAGCGTTTCGACTAGCGGGGGGAACACAGATACGCAGTATTTT; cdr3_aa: CASSVSTSGGNTDTQYF
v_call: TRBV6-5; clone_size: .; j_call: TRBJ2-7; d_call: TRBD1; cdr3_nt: TGTGCCAGCAGTTACTCAATGGGACAGGAGAACGAGCAGTACTTC; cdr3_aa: CASSYSMGQENEQYF
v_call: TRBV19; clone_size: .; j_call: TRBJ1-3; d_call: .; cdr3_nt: TGTGCCAGTAGTATAGACAGATGGTCGGGAGACTCTGGAAACACCATATATTTT; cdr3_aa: CASSIDRWSGDSGNTIYF
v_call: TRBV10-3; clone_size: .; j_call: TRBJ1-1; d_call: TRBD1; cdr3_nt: TGTGCCATCACCGATAGGAGGACAGGGGTGTCTGAAGCTTTCTTT; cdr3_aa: CAITDRRTGVSEAFF
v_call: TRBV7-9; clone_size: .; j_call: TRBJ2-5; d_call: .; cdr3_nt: TGTGCCAGCAGCCCGGACAGTTATAGACAAGAGACCCAGTACTTC; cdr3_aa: CASSPDSYRQETQYF
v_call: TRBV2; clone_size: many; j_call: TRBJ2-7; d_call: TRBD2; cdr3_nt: TGTGCCAGCAGTGACCCAGGAGGCGGGGGTAGCTCCTACGAGCAGTACTTC; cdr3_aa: CASSDPGGGGSSYEQYF
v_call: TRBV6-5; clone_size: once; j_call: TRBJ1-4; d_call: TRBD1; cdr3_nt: TGTGCCAGCAGCCGGAGACAGGGGGAAAAACTGTTTTTT; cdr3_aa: CASSRRQGEKLFF
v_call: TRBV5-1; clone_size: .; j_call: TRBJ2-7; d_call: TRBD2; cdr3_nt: TGCGCCAGCAGCTTGGCTGCGACTAGCGGGGGGGGTACCGAGCAGTACTTC; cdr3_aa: CASSLAATSGGGTEQYF
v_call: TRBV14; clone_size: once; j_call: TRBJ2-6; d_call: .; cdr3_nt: TGTGCCAGCAGCCAAACTCCGACAGGAAAATACTCTGGGGCCAACGTCCTGACTTTC; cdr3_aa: CASSQTPTGKYSGANVLTF
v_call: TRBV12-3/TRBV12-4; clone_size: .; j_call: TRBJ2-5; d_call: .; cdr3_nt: TGTGCCAGCAGTTTATTCGGGGAGACCCAGTACTTC; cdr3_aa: CASSLFGETQYF
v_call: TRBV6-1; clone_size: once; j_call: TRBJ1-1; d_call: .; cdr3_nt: TGTGCCAGCAGTTCGGACAGATCGAACACTGAAGCTTTCTTT; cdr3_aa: CASSSDRSNTEAFF
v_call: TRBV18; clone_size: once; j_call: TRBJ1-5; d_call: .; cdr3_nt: TGTGCCAGCTCACTGGGCAGCAATCAGCCCCAGCATTTT; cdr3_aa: CASSLGSNQPQHF
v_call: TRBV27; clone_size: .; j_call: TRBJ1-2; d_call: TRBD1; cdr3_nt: TGTGCCAGCAGTTTACGGACAGGGGGAGACCTCTTCTATGGCTACACCTTC; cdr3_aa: CASSLRTGGDLFYGYTF
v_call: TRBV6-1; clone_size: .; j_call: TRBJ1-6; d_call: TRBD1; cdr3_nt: TGTGCCAGCAGTGAAGGACAGGGAGGTTCACCCCTCCACTTT; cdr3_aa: CASSEGQGGSPLHF
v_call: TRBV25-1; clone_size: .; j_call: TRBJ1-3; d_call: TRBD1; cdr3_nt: TGTGCCAGCAGTGAAACACCGGGACAGGGGGTAGGAAACACCATATATTTT; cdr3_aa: CASSETPGQGVGNTIYF
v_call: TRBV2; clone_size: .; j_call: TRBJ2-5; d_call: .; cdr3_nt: TGTGCCAGCAGTGAACTCAGGGGTCAAGAGACCCAGTACTTC; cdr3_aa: CASSELRGQETQYF
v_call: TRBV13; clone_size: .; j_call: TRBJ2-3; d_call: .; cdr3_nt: TGTGCCAGCAGCACCTACCGGACAGCAAGCACAGATACGCAGTATTTT; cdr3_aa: CASSTYRTASTDTQYF
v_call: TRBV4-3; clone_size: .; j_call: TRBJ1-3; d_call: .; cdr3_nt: TGCGCCAGCAGCCAAGAAGCCAGGGTCCTCGGAAACACCATATATTTT; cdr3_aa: CASSQEARVLGNTIYF
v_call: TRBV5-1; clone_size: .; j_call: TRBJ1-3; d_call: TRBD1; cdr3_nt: TGCGCCAGCAGAAGAGACAGGGGGCTTGGAAACACCATATATTTT; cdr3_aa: CASRRDRGLGNTIYF
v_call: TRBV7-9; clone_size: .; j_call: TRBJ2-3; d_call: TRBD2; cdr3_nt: TGTGCCAGCAGCAAGATAGCGGGGTCCACAGATACGCAGTATTTT; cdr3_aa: CASSKIAGSTDTQYF
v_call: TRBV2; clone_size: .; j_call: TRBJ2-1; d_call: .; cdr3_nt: TGTGCCAGCAGTGTCTCAGGGGACAATGAGCAGTTCTTC; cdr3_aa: CASSVSGDNEQFF
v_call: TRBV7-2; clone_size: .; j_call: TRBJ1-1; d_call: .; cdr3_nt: TGTGCCAGCAGCTTAAAACGACAGGCCTTGAACACTGAAGCTTTCTTT; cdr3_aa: CASSLKRQALNTEAFF
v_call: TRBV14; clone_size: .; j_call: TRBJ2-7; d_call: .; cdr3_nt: TGTGCCAGCAGCCAAGATCTCAGAGACAACGACTACGAGCAGTACTTC; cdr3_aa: CASSQDLRDNDYEQYF
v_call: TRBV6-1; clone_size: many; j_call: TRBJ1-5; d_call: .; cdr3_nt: TGTGCCAGCAGTGGTACGGGTGCCGGGAGCAATCAGCCCCAGCATTTT; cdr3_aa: CASSGTGAGSNQPQHF
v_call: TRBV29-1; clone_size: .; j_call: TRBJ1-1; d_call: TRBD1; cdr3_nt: TGCAGCGCCCGGGACAGCCGGAACACTGAAGCTTTCTTT; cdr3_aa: CSARDSRNTEAFF
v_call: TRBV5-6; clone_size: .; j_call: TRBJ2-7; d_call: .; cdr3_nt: TGTGCCAGCAGCAAGGACAGAGACGAGCAGTACTTC; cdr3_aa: CASSKDRDEQYF
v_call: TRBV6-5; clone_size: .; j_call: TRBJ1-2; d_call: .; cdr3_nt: TGTGCCAGCAAACTCAGTGGGCTCTATGGCTACACCTTC; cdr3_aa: CASKLSGLYGYTF
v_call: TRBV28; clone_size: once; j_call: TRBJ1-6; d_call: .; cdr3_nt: TGTGCCAGCAGTTATTTCCAGGGAGGCGATTCACCCCTCCACTTT; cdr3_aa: CASSYFQGGDSPLHF
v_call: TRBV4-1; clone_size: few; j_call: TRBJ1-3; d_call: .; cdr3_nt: TGCGCCAGCAGCCAAGATGAGATCGGTGGAAACACCATATATTTT; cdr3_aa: CASSQDEIGGNTIYF